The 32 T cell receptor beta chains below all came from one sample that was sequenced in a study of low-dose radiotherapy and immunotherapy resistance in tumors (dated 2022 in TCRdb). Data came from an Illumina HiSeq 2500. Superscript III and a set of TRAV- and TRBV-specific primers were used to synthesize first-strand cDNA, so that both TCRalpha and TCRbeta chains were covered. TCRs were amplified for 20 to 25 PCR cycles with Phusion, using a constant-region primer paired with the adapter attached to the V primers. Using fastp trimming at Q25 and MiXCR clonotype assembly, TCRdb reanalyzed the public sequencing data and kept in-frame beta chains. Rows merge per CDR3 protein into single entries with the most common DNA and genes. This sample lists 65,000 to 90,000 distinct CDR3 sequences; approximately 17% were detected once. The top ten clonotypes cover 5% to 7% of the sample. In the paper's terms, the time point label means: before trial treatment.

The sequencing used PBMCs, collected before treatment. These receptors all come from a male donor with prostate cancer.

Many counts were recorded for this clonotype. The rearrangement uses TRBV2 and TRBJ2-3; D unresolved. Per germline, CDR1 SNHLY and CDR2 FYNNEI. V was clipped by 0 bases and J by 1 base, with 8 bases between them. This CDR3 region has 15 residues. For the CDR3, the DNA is TGTGCCAGCAGTGAAGCGGAAACAGGCACAGATACGCAGTATTTT. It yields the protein CASSEAETGTDTQYF.

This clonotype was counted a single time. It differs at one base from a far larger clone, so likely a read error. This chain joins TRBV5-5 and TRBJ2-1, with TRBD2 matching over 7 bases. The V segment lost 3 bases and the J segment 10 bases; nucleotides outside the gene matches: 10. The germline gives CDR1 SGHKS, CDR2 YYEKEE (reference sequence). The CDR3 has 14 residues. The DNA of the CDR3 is TGTGCCAGCAGCTCCCCGACTAGCTTCTACGAGCAGTTCTTC. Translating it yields CASSSPTSFYEQFF.

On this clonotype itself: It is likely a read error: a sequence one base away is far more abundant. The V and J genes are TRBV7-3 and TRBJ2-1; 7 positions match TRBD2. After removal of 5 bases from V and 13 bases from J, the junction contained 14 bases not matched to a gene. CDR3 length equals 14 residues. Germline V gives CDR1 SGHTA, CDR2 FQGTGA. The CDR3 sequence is CASSPKRDHLTQFF. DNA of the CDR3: TGTGCCAGCAGCCCCAAGCGGGACCACTTGACCCAGTTCTTC.

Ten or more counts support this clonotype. The DNA of the CDR3 is TGCAGTGCTGGCCCGGGAGGGGGGCCCTATGAGCAGTTCTTC. Translated, it gives CSAGPGGGPYEQFF. The gene calls are TRBV20-1 and TRBJ2-1, with TRBD2 identical over 8 bases. V was pared by 5 bases and J by 8 bases, with 11 bases of the junction left unmatched. The CDR3 length is 14 residues. Germline CDR1 is DFQATT and CDR2 is SNEGSKA (reference sequence).

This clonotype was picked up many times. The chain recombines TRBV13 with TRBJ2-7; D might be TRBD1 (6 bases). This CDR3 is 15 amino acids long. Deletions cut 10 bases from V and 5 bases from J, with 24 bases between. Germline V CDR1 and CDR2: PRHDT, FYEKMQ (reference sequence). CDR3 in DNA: TGTGCCATTACACACGGAAACAGGGAAGTGGACGAGCAGTACTTC. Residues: CAITHGNREVDEQYF.

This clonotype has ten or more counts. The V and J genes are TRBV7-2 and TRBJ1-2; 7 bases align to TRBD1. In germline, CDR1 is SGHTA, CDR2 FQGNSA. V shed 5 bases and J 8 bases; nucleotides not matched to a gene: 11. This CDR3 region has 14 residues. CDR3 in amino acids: CASSVKGGAAGYTF. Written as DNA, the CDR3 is TGTGCCAGCAGCGTTAAAGGGGGCGCGGCGGGCTACACCTTC.

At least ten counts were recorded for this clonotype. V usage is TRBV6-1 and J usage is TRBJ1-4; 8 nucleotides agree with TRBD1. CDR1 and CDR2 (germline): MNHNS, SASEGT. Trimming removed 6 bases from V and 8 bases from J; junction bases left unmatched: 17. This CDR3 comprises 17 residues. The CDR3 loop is CASRAGQASLRGEKLFF. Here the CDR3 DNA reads TGTGCCAGCAGGGCGGGACAGGCGTCTCTAAGAGGAGAAAAACTGTTTTTT.

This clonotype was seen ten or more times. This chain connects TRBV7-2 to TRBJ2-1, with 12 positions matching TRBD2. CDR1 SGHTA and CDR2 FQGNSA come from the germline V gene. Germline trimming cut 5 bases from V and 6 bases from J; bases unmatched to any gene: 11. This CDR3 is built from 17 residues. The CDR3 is CASSPLVTSGGFNEQFF. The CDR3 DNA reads TGTGCCAGCAGCCCGCTCGTCACTAGCGGGGGGTTCAATGAGCAGTTCTTC.

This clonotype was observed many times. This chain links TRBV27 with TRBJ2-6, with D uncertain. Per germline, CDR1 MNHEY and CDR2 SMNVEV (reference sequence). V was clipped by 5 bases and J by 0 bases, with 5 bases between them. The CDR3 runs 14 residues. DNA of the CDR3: TGTGCCAGCAGTCAAAGCTCTGGGGCCAACGTCCTGACTTTC. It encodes CASSQSSGANVLTF.

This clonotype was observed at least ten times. CDR3 in amino acids: CASSLSARGGGYTF. CDR3 sequence (DNA): TGTGCCAGCAGTTTAAGCGCCAGGGGGGGTGGCTACACCTTC. This chain connects TRBV28 to TRBJ1-2; 7 bases are a match to TRBD1. The CDR3 is made up of 14 amino acids. Germline CDR1 and CDR2: MDHEN and SYDVKM. J lost 7 bases, V lost 2 bases, and 7 bases had no gene match.

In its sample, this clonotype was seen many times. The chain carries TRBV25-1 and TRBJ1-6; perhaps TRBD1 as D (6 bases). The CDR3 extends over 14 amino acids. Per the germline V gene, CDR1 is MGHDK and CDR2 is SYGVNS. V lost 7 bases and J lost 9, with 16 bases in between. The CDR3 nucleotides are TGTGCCAGCAACGGGGGGCCGATGGGTTCACCCCTCCACTTT. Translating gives CASNGGPMGSPLHF.

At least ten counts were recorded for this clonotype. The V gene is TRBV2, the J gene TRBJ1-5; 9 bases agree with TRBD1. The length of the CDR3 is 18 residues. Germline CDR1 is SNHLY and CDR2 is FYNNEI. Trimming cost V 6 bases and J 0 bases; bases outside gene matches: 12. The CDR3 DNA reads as TGTGCCAGCAGCCCCCCCCGGACAGGGGCCTTTAGCAATCAGCCCCAGCATTTT. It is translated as CASSPPRTGAFSNQPQHF.

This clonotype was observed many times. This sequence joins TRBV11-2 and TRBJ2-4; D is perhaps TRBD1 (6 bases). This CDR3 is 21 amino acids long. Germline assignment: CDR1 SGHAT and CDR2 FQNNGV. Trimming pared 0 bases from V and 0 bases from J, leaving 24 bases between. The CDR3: CASSLDPPRLGHRLAKNIQYF. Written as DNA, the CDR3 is TGTGCCAGCAGCTTAGATCCCCCGCGACTGGGACACAGACTAGCCAAAAACATTCAGTACTTC.

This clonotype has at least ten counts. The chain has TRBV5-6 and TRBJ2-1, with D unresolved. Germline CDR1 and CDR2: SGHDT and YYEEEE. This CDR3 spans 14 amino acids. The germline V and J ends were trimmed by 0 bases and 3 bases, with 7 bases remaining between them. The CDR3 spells CASSLDSNYNEQFF. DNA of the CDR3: TGTGCCAGCAGCTTGGACTCGAACTACAATGAGCAGTTCTTC.

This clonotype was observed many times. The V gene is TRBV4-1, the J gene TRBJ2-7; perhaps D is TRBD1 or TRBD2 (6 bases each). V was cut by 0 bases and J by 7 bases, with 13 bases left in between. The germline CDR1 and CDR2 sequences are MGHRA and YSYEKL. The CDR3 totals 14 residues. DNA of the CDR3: TGCGCCAGCAGCCAAGATAAGGGGGGCTGGGAGCAGTACTTC. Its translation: CASSQDKGGWEQYF.

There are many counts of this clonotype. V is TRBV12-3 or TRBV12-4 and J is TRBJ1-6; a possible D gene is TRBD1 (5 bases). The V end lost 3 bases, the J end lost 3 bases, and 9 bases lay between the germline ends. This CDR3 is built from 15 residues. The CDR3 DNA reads TGTGCCAGCAGTTTTAGGGGTGACTATAATTCACCCCTCCACTTT. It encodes CASSFRGDYNSPLHF.

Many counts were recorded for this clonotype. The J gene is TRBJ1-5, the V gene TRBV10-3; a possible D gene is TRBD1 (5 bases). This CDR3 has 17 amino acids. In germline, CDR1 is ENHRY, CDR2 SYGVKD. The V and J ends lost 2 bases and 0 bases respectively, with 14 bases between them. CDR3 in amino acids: CAISEGATDNSNQPQHF. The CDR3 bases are TGTGCCATCAGTGAGGGTGCGACAGACAATAGCAATCAGCCCCAGCATTTT.

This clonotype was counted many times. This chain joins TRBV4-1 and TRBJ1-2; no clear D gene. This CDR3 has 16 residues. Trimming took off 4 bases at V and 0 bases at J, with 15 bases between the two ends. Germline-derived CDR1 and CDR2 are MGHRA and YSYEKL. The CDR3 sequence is CASSPRFRSSNYGYTF. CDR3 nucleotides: TGCGCCAGCAGCCCCAGGTTCCGGTCGTCTAACTATGGCTACACCTTC.

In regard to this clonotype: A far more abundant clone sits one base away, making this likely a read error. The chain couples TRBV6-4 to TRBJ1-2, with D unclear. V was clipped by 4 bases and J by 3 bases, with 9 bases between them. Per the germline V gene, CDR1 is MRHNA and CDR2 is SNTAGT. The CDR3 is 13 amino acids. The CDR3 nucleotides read TGTGCCAGCAGTGTGCGGTATGACTATGGCTACACCTTC. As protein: CASSVRYDYGYTF.

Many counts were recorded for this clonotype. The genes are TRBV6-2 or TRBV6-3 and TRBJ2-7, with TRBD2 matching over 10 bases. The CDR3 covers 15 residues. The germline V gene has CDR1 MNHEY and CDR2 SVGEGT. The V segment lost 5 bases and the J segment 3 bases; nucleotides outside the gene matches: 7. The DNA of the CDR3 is TGTGCCAGCAGTGACGGGCTAGCGGGAGACTACGAGCAGTACTTC. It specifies CASSDGLAGDYEQYF.

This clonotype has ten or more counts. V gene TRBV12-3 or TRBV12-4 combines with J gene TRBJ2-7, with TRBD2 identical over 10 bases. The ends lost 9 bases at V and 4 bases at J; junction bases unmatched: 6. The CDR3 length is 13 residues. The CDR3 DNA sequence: TGTGCCAGGGGAGCGGGAGGGCCGTACGAGCAGTACTTC. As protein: CARGAGGPYEQYF.

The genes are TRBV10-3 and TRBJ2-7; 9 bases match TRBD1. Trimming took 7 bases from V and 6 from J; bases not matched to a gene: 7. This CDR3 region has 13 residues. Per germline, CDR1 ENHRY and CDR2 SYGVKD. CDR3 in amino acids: CAITPGQGVEQYF. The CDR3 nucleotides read TGTGCCATCACCCCGGGACAGGGAGTCGAGCAGTACTTC.

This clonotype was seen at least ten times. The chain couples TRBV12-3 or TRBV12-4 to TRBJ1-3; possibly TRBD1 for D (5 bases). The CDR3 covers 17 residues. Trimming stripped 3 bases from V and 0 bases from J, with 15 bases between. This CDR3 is CASSFPRTTPSGNTIYF. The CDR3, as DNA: TGTGCCAGCAGTTTCCCCAGGACAACTCCCTCTGGAAACACCATATATTTT.

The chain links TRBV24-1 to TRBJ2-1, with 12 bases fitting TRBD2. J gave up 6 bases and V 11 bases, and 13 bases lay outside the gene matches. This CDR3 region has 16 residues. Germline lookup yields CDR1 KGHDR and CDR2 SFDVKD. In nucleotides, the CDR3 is TGTGCCAGCAAGCAGACTAGCGGGAGATCGGGCAATGAGCAGTTCTTC. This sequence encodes CASKQTSGRSGNEQFF.

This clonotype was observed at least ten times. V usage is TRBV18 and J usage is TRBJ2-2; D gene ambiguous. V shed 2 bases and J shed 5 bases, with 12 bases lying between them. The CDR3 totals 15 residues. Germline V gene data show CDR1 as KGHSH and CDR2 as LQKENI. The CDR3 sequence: CASSPEYHRTGELFF. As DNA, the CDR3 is TGTGCCAGCTCACCAGAGTATCACAGAACCGGGGAGCTGTTTTTT.

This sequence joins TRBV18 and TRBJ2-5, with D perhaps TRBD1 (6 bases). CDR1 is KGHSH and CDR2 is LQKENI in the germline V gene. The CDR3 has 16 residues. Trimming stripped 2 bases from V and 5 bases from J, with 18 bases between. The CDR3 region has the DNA TGTGCCAGCTCACCAATACCGGCACAGGGTTCGGAGACCCAGTACTTC. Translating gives CASSPIPAQGSETQYF.

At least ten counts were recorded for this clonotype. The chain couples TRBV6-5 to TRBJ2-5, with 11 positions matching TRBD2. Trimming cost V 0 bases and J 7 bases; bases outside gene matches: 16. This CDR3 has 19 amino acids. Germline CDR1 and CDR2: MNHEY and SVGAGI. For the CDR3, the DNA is TGTGCCAGCAGTTACTCCAGGTGGCTAGCGGGAGGTTTAGAAGTGACCCAGTACTTC. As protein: CASSYSRWLAGGLEVTQYF.

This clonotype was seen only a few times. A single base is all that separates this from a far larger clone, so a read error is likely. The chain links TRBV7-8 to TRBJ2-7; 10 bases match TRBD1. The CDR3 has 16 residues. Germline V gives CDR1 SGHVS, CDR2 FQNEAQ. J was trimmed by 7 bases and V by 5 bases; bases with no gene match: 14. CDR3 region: CASSRLGTGAYNEQYF. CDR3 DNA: TGTGCCAGCAGCAGACTAGGGACAGGGGCCTACAATGAGCAGTACTTC.

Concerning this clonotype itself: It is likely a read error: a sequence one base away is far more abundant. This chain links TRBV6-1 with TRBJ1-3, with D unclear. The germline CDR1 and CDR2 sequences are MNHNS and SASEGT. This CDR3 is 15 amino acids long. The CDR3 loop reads CASSYSPDSGNSIYF. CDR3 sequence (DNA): TGTGCCAGCAGTTACTCTCCAGACTCTGGAAACAGCATATATTTT.

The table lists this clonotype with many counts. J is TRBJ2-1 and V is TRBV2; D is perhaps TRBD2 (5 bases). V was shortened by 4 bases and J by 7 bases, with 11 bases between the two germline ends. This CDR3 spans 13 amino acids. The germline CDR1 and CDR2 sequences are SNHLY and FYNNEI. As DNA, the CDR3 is TGTGCCAGCAGTGCCGGGGTGGGGAATGAGCAGTTCTTC. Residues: CASSAGVGNEQFF.

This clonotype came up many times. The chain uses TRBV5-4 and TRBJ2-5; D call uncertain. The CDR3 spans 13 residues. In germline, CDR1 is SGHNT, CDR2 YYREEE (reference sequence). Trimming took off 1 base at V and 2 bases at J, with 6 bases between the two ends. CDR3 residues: CASSLSGQETQYF. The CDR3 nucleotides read TGTGCCAGCAGCTTGTCTGGGCAAGAGACCCAGTACTTC.

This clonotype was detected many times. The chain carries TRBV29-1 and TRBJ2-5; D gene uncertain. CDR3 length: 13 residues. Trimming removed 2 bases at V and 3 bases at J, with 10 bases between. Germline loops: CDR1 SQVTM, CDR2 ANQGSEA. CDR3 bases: TGCAGCGTTGAACTAACAGTGGAAGAGACCCAGTACTTC. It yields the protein CSVELTVEETQYF.